This T cell receptor gamma chain was observed in a study of Vδ1+ human thymocytes (dated by TCRdb to about 2018). With regard to the full study: As a data resource, the study described the mRNA-level TRG and TRD CDR3 repertoires found in highly purified Vdelta1+ thymocytes taken from young children. Earlier work had validated the multiplex-based CDR3 amplicon strategy against 5'RACE-based methods for generating CDR3 amplicons. The full study reports these points: Even though sort purity was high, 20% to 25% of thymic TRD sequences were Vdelta2 (and few were Vdelta3), which was not the case for the peripheral blood Vdelta1+ controls. Because unexpected Vdelta2 sequences could lead to misinterpretation of bulk repertoire data, the authors recommended using highly purified populations and validating at the single-cell level. Because no clustering by age or sex was seen, donors were not stratified by age or sex in the analyses. In contrast to oligoclonal peripheral blood repertoires, thymic TRG and TRD repertoires appeared to be highly polyclonal with Gaussian CDR3 length distributions. Many TRG clonotypes were found to be shared between donors (up to about 7x10^3), whereas TRD repertoires were found to be essentially private (max about 100 shared).

This clone was seen more than once but under ten times. There is no known antigen for this receptor. The germline gene is not matched at one end of the junction; a read error may be the cause. The CDR3 goes from the cysteine to the phenylalanine over 13 residues. Only CDR3 DNA remains: 39 bases, in frame from the first base. The CDR1 and CDR2 encoded by the germline V gene are EGSTGY and YDSYTSSV. RNA extraction was performed with the RNeasy mini kit, and reverse transcription was done with Superscript III. CDR3 amplicons were generated by multiplex PCR with pooled V-gene forward primers and a constant-region reverse primer carrying Illumina adaptor overhangs. Amplicons were gel-purified, then indexed with Nextera index primers over approximately 8 extra PCR cycles and purified with AMPure XP beads. The libraries were sequenced on an Illumina MiSeq using paired-end 250 bp reads, dual indexing and an approximately 18% PhiX spike-in. Per the authors' processing: Read quality was checked with FastQC, and TRG read pairs were merged using ea-utils fastq-join. Sequences were annotated with IMGT/HighV-QUEST, keeping only productive sequences with unambiguous V-gene assignment; clonotypes were defined by identical CDR3 sequence. Downstream analysis used VDJtools 1.1.1, tcR 2.2.3, Treemap and vegan Shannon diversity in R 3.4.4. TCRdb called clones from the public reads with CATT, and repeated DNA sequences were later combined into one row. In this record, the V and J calls reflect TCRdb's handling and not the investigators' own analysis. The sample contains 7,500 to 10,000 gamma-chain clones, 56% of them found a single time. 1.2% to 1.5% of the sample goes to the ten largest clones.

Thymic samples were depleted of alphabeta T cells, then CD3+ TCRVdelta1+ TCRVdelta2- thymocytes were FACS-sorted. A purity of roughly 96% to 99.6% was achieved for sorted Vdelta1+ thymocytes. The thymic specimens were obtained from under ten paediatric patients, aged about 5 days to 17 months, who were having corrective cardiac surgery. The thymic tissue was dispersed, and mononuclear cells were isolated using a Histopaque-1077 density gradient. For staining, the antibodies used were anti-TCRVdelta1 clone TS8.2, anti-TCRVdelta2 clone B6, anti-CD3 clone HIT3a and anti-TCRalphabeta clone IP26. Sample: Vdelta1+ gamma-delta thymocytes from the thymus. According to the study, the label for this sample's cell subset or site signals: FACS-sorted CD3+ TCRalphabeta- TCRVdelta1+ TCRVdelta2- thymocytes. This receptor chain uses TRGV4 and TRGJ1 or TRGJ2. The receptor comes from a girl under three years old who had congenital heart surgery. The CDR3: CATWNGPRDKKLF. The DNA sequence is given as TGTGCCACCTGGAATGGGCCAAGGGATAAGAAACTCTTT.